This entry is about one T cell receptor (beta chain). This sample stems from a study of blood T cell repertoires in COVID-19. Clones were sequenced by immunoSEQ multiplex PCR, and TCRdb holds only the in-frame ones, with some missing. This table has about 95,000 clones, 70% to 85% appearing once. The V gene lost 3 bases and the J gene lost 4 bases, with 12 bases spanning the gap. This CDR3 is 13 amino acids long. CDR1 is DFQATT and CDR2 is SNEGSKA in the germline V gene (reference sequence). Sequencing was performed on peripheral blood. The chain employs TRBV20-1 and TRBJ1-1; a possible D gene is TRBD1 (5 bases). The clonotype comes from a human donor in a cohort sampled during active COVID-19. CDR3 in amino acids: CSASEVQGTEAFF. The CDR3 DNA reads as TGCAGTGCTAGTGAGGTCCAGGGCACTGAAGCTTTCTTT.